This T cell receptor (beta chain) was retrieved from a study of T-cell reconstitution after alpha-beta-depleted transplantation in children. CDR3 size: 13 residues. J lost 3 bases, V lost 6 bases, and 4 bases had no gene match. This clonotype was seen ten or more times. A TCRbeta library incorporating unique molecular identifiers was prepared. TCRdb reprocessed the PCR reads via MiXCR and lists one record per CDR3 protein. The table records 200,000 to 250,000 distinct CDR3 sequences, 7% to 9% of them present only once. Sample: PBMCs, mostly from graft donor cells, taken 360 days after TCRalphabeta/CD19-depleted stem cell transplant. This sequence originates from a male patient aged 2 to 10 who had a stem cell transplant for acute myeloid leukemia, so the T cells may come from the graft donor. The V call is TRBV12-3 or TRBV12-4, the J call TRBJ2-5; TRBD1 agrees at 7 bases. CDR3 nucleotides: TGTGCCAGCAGCTTAACAGGGGAAGAGACCCAGTACTTC. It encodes CASSLTGEETQYF.